Below are 23 T cell receptor beta chains sequenced from a single sample in a study of spatial heterogeneity in lung cancer (dated by TCRdb to between 2018 and 2020). Reading the label with the study, this specimen's time point is: blood at routine non-recurrence follow-up after resection. Whole RNA extracted from tumor and nontumor lung tissue, or from cryopreserved PBMC samples, was used for TCR sequencing without cell sorting. Preparation of the library involved 5' RACE. Instrument used: NextSeq 500. TCRdb passed the public sequencing reads through fastp at Q25 and MiXCR, retaining productive beta sequences. Every entry covers one CDR3 protein and lists the most common genes and DNA from its rows. Counted in this sample were 20,000 to 30,000 distinct CDR3 sequences; approximately 6% of them appeared once. 22% of the sample is taken by the ten largest. This material consisted of PBMCs, taken at follow-up. These receptors all come from a male donor with early-stage non-small cell lung cancer.

The chain combines TRBV14 with TRBJ2-5; D ambiguous. Germline V gene data show CDR1 as SGHDN and CDR2 as FVKESK. V was cut by 0 bases and J by 1 base, with 6 bases left in between. The CDR3 is made up of 14 amino acids. This CDR3 reads CASSQESSQETQYF. CDR3 DNA sequence: TGTGCCAGCAGCCAAGAATCCAGCCAAGAGACCCAGTACTTC.

Many counts were recorded for this clonotype. The CDR3 loop reads CASSYGQPQHF. DNA of the CDR3: TGTGCCAGCAGTTACGGCCAGCCCCAGCATTTT. The chain recombines TRBV2 with TRBJ1-5; D is undetermined. Between the trimmed V and J ends, which lost 5 bases and 7 bases, there was a span of 6 bases. The CDR3 consists of 11 residues. Germline V gene data show CDR1 as SNHLY and CDR2 as FYNNEI.

This clonotype was detected many times. The gene calls are TRBV6-4 and TRBJ2-3, with 7 bases that match TRBD2. Germline CDR1 and CDR2: MRHNA and SNTAGT. V dropped 2 bases and J dropped 6; count of bases not matched to a gene: 5. The CDR3 spans 14 residues. CDR3 sequence (DNA): TGTGCCAGCAGTGACCTGGGAGGGAGTGATACGCAGTATTTT. The encoded protein is CASSDLGGSDTQYF.

This clonotype was seen ten or more times. The chain combines TRBV5-1 with TRBJ2-3; TRBD1 matches at 7 bases. This CDR3 has 14 amino acids. Germline V gene sequence: CDR1 SGHRS, CDR2 YFSETQ. V lost 4 bases to trimming and J lost 1 base; unmatched junction nucleotides: 3. This CDR3 is CASSQQGGTDTQYF. In nucleotides, the CDR3 is TGCGCCAGCAGCCAGCAGGGGGGCACAGATACGCAGTATTTT.

This clonotype was seen many times. The chain joins TRBV6-1 to TRBJ2-1; perhaps TRBD1 as D (5 bases). From germline, CDR1 is MNHNS and CDR2 SASEGT. CDR3 length equals 13 residues. Trimming cost V 5 bases and J 6 bases, with 11 bases left between them. For the CDR3, the DNA is TGTGCCAGCAGTCAGGACACGGGCAATGAGCAGTTCTTC. Encoded protein: CASSQDTGNEQFF.

This clonotype was recorded at least ten times. Written as DNA, the CDR3 is TGTGCCAGCAGTTACAGGCGGGGGGCACTGGAGACCCAGTACTTC. The encoded protein is CASSYRRGALETQYF. The chain combines TRBV6-2 or TRBV6-3 with TRBJ2-5, with 8 bases aligning to TRBD2. In germline, CDR1 is MNHEY, CDR2 SVGEGT. This CDR3 comprises 15 residues. V lost 2 bases to trimming and J lost 5 bases; unmatched junction nucleotides: 7.

With regard to this clonotype: A read error may be the cause here, since a much bigger clone is one base away. The rearrangement links TRBV6-5 to TRBJ1-1; D unresolved. The CDR3 runs to 15 residues. Germline V lookup: CDR1 MNHEY, CDR2 SVGAGI. V dropped 0 bases and J dropped 5 bases, with 13 bases sitting between them. CDR3 protein: CASSYSVSLGTEAFF. DNA for the CDR3: TGTGCCAGCAGTTACTCGGTGAGCCTGGGAACTGAAGCTTTCTTT.

This clonotype was counted many times. The J gene is TRBJ1-1, the V gene TRBV11-1; D remains ambiguous. Trimming left V 5 bases short and J 7 bases short, with 11 bases between. The CDR3 consists of 12 residues. Germline V lookup: CDR1 SGHAT, CDR2 FQDESV (reference sequence). The CDR3 DNA reads TGTGCCAGCAGCCTTGAGGGATTTGAAGCTTTCTTT. Encoded protein: CASSLEGFEAFF.

This clonotype came up many times. The rearrangement links TRBV12-3 or TRBV12-4 to TRBJ2-7; no firm D call. The V and J ends lost 3 bases and 3 bases respectively, with 6 bases between them. This CDR3 contains 12 residues. The chain's CDR3 is CASSLDHYEQYV. The CDR3 DNA reads TGTGCCAGCAGTTTGGACCACTACGAGCAGTACGTC.

This clonotype was detected a few times. V is TRBV13 and J is TRBJ2-2; D gene ambiguous. V was cut by 0 bases and J by 1 base, with 6 bases left in between. The length of the CDR3 is 15 residues. CDR1 and CDR2 (germline): PRHDT, FYEKMQ (reference sequence). The CDR3 region has the DNA TGTGCCAGCAGCTTAGGTCCTCGGAACACCGGGGAGCTGTTTTTT. The encoded protein is CASSLGPRNTGELFF. Combining the CDR3 with reference TRBV13 and TRBJ2-2 gives the whole variable domain AAGVIQSPRHLIKEKRETATLKCYPIPRHDTVYWYQQGPGQDPQFLISFYEKMQSDKGSIPDRFSAQQFSDYHSELNMSSLELGDSALYFCASSLGPRNTGELFFGEGSRLTVL.

This clonotype was counted many times. The rearrangement uses TRBV6-2 or TRBV6-3 and TRBJ1-1; D is undetermined. The CDR3 consists of 15 residues. The V gene lost 2 bases and the J gene lost 0 bases, with 10 bases spanning the gap. Germline assignment: CDR1 MNHEY and CDR2 SVGEGT. The CDR3: CASSYMNRLNTEAFF. Here the CDR3 DNA reads TGTGCCAGCAGTTACATGAACCGCCTGAACACTGAAGCTTTCTTT.

This clonotype was seen just once. This could be a read error, since a much larger clone is one nucleotide away. The gene calls are TRBV6-1 and TRBJ1-1, with D maybe TRBD1 (6 bases). The germline V gene has CDR1 MNHNS and CDR2 SASEGT. V dropped 10 bases and J dropped 3 bases, with 15 bases sitting between them. There are 13 residues in the CDR3. In DNA form, the CDR3 reads TGTGCCACCAGCAATCAGGGGTACACTGAAGCTTTCTTT. It encodes CATSNQGYTEAFF.

Ten or more counts support this clonotype. The chain recombines TRBV9 with TRBJ2-7; D is ambiguous. In germline, CDR1 is SGDLS, CDR2 YYNGEE. V was shortened by 4 bases and J by 0 bases, with 14 bases between the two germline ends. The CDR3 is made up of 15 amino acids. The CDR3 loop is CASSPQSLSSYEQYF. The CDR3, as DNA: TGTGCCAGCAGCCCACAGTCCTTGAGCTCCTACGAGCAGTACTTC.

The genes are TRBV5-1 and TRBJ1-2; D may be TRBD1 (5 bases). V was clipped by 0 bases and J by 6 bases, with 12 bases between them. Germline V gene lookup returns CDR1 SGHRS and CDR2 YFSETQ. The CDR3 extends over 14 amino acids. The CDR3: CASSLVTREDGYTF. The DNA of the CDR3 is TGCGCCAGCAGCTTGGTAACCAGGGAGGATGGCTACACCTTC.

The chain employs TRBV20-1 and TRBJ2-1; D gene unclear. Germline V CDR1 and CDR2: DFQATT, SNEGSKA (reference sequence). V lost 0 bases and J lost 2, with 8 bases in between. The CDR3 runs 14 residues. The CDR3 DNA reads TGCAGTGCTAGAGATGTGTCGCCCTACAATGAGCAGTTCTTC. Residues: CSARDVSPYNEQFF.

This clonotype was found a few times. The chain recombines TRBV7-2 with TRBJ1-1; D unclear. CDR1 is SGHTA, CDR2 FQGNSA, per germline. Trimming pared 1 base from V and 0 bases from J, leaving 6 bases between. The CDR3 sequence is 14 residues long. Here the CDR3 reads CASSLVVMNTEAFF. The CDR3 coding sequence is TGTGCCAGCAGCTTAGTGGTCATGAACACTGAAGCTTTCTTT. Together with reference TRBV7-2 and TRBJ1-1, the CDR3 gives the full variable domain: GAGVSQSPSNKVTEKGKDVELRCDPISGHTALYWYRQSLGQGLEFLIYFQGNSAPDKSGLPSDRFSAERTGGSVSTLTIQRTQQEDSAVYLCASSLVVMNTEAFFGQGTRLTVV.

This clonotype was counted many times. The gene calls are TRBV20-1 and TRBJ2-2; D tentatively fits TRBD1 or TRBD2 (6 bases each). Germline V gene sequence: CDR1 DFQATT, CDR2 SNEGSKA (reference sequence). The CDR3 is 12 residues long. The V gene lost 2 bases and the J gene lost 6 bases, with 7 bases spanning the gap. In DNA, the CDR3 is TGCAGTGCTAGAAGGGGGGCCGGGGAGCTGTTTTTT. Its protein is CSARRGAGELFF.

The rearrangement uses TRBV12-3 or TRBV12-4 and TRBJ2-3, with 12 bases that match TRBD2. The CDR3 contains 16 residues. The V segment lost 5 bases and the J segment 6 bases; nucleotides outside the gene matches: 9. The CDR3 DNA reads TGTGCCAGCAGTATGGGGACTAGCGGGTTCGGGGATACGCAGTATTTT. This sequence encodes CASSMGTSGFGDTQYF.

This clonotype was found many times. V gene TRBV9 combines with J gene TRBJ1-1; no clear D gene. The ends were cut back, 3 bases at V and 2 bases at J, with 17 bases in the middle. This CDR3 has 16 amino acids. CDR1 is SGDLS and CDR2 is YYNGEE in the germline V gene. CDR3 sequence reads: CASSARPATLNTEAFF. CDR3 DNA: TGTGCCAGCAGCGCTCGCCCCGCCACTCTCAACACTGAAGCTTTCTTT.

The table lists this clonotype with many counts. The chain couples TRBV5-1 to TRBJ2-7; unclear D gene. Per the germline V gene, CDR1 is SGHRS and CDR2 is YFSETQ. V lost 0 bases and J lost 2, with 9 bases in between. This CDR3 is 14 amino acids long. The CDR3: CASSLGVAPYEQYV. Here the CDR3 DNA reads TGCGCCAGCAGCTTGGGGGTTGCCCCCTACGAGCAGTACGTC.

This clonotype was picked up a small number of times. The chain carries TRBV7-8 and TRBJ1-6; D is undetermined. Germline V lookup: CDR1 SGHVS, CDR2 FQNEAQ. The CDR3 loop spans 14 amino acids. Trimming shortened V by 5 bases and J by 0 bases, and 5 bases separated the two germline ends. CDR3 amino acids: CASSGVSYNSPLHF. CDR3 coding DNA: TGTGCCAGCAGCGGGGTCTCCTATAATTCACCCCTCCACTTT.

This clonotype has a count of ten or more. The chain is built from TRBV24-1 and TRBJ2-7; D is possibly TRBD1 (5 bases). This CDR3 spans 11 amino acids. From germline, CDR1 is KGHDR and CDR2 SFDVKD. With 9 bases removed from V and 6 bases from J, the gap between germline ends came to 11 bases. The chain's CDR3 is CATDQGLEQYV. CDR3 nucleotide sequence: TGTGCCACCGACCAGGGTCTCGAGCAGTACGTC.

There are many counts of this clonotype. The chain employs TRBV29-1 and TRBJ1-1, with D possibly being TRBD1 (6 bases). V lost 4 bases, J lost 0 bases, and 15 bases lay in between. The CDR3 spans 15 residues. The germline CDR1 and CDR2 sequences are SQVTM and ANQGSEA. DNA for the CDR3: TGCAGCGTTGTGGTACGGACAGACCTGAACACTGAAGCTTTCTTT. This sequence encodes CSVVVRTDLNTEAFF.